A selection of T cell receptor beta chains follows, all from one sample in a study of blood T cell repertoires in COVID-19. Assay used: immunoSEQ multiplex PCR; TCRdb lists only in-frame clones, some missing. This table holds about 150,000 clones, approximately 90% found once. Sequences were obtained from peripheral blood. These receptor sequences come from a woman aged 40 to 50 with acute or convalescent COVID-19. The CDR3 runs from the conserved cysteine through the conserved F or W. Each record gives: clone size, V gene, J gene, D gene, CDR3 length, CDR3 DNA, CDR3 protein. D genes are given only for firm matches. Size is omitted from some rows. Given values are once, few, many or a class for expanded clones.

abundance: .
v_gene: TRBV20-1
j_gene: TRBJ2-7
d_gene: TRBD1
len: 11
CDR3nt: TGCAGTGCTAGTTCGTCAGGGGGCCGAACATTC
CDR3aa: CSASSSGGRTF

abundance: .
v_gene: TRBV19
j_gene: TRBJ2-4
d_gene: .
len: 16
CDR3nt: TGTGCCAGTAGTCGATCTTTTATCTCGGGTAGGAACATTCAGTACTTC
CDR3aa: CASSRSFISGRNIQYF

abundance: .
v_gene: TRBV2
j_gene: TRBJ1-5
d_gene: TRBD1
len: 15
CDR3nt: TGTGCCAGCCGCCGGGGACAGGGAGGCAATCAGCCCCAGCATTTT
CDR3aa: CASRRGQGGNQPQHF

abundance: .
v_gene: TRBV7-9
j_gene: TRBJ2-2
d_gene: TRBD1
len: 17
CDR3nt: TGTGCCAGCAGCTTAGATTTCGACAGGGCAAAGGGCGGGGAGCTGTTTTTT
CDR3aa: CASSLDFDRAKGGELFF

abundance: .
v_gene: TRBV27
j_gene: TRBJ2-3
d_gene: TRBD1
len: 14
CDR3nt: TGTGCCAGCAGGAGGGGACAGGGGGCAGATACGCAGTATTTT
CDR3aa: CASRRGQGADTQYF

abundance: .
v_gene: TRBV5-1
j_gene: TRBJ2-3
d_gene: .
len: 13
CDR3nt: TGCGCCAGCAGTTTGGGGACTCAAAGTGCGCAGTATTTT
CDR3aa: CASSLGTQSAQYF

abundance: .
v_gene: TRBV5-6
j_gene: TRBJ2-3
d_gene: TRBD1
len: 14
CDR3nt: TGTGCCAGCAGCCGGGACAGGGGAGAAGGTACGCAGTATTTT
CDR3aa: CASSRDRGEGTQYF

abundance: .
v_gene: TRBV25-1
j_gene: TRBJ1-6
d_gene: TRBD1
len: 17
CDR3nt: TGTGCCAGCAGTGATCCCCGGACAGGGACTTATAATTCACCCCTCCACTTT
CDR3aa: CASSDPRTGTYNSPLHF

abundance: .
v_gene: TRBV7-2
j_gene: TRBJ1-1
d_gene: .
len: 15
CDR3nt: TGTGCCAGCAGCTTAGCAGGGGCAGGGAACACTGAAGCTTTCTTT
CDR3aa: CASSLAGAGNTEAFF

abundance: .
v_gene: TRBV5-1
j_gene: TRBJ1-4
d_gene: TRBD1
len: 16
CDR3nt: TGCGCCAGCAGCTCGGGACAGGGGACTACTAATGAAAAACTGTTTTTT
CDR3aa: CASSSGQGTTNEKLFF

abundance: .
v_gene: TRBV19
j_gene: TRBJ2-1
d_gene: .
len: 14
CDR3nt: TGTGCCAGTAGTATTTTGTCATCCTACAATGAGCAGTTCTTC
CDR3aa: CASSILSSYNEQFF

abundance: .
v_gene: TRBV6-9
j_gene: TRBJ2-7
d_gene: .
len: 15
CDR3nt: TGTGCCAGCAGTTACGTGTCCGACACTCGATACGAGCAGTACTTC
CDR3aa: CASSYVSDTRYEQYF

abundance: .
v_gene: TRBV3-1/TRBV3-2
j_gene: TRBJ1-2
d_gene: TRBD1
len: 15
CDR3nt: TGTGCCAGCAGCCAAATGCCGGGACAGGGTTATGGCTACACCTTC
CDR3aa: CASSQMPGQGYGYTF

abundance: few
v_gene: TRBV30
j_gene: TRBJ1-2
d_gene: .
len: 13
CDR3nt: TGTGCCTGGAGTCTACAGGAAAGAGGCGGCTACACCTTC
CDR3aa: CAWSLQERGGYTF

abundance: few
v_gene: TRBV4-1
j_gene: TRBJ2-1
d_gene: .
len: 13
CDR3nt: TGCGCCAGCAGCCCACAGGTCCACAATGAGCAGTTCTTC
CDR3aa: CASSPQVHNEQFF

abundance: few
v_gene: TRBV19
j_gene: TRBJ1-1
d_gene: TRBD1
len: 13
CDR3nt: TGTGCCAGCACCCCAAGGGGGCCCACTGAAGCTTTCTTT
CDR3aa: CASTPRGPTEAFF

abundance: once
v_gene: TRBV4-2
j_gene: TRBJ2-7
d_gene: TRBD2
len: 16
CDR3nt: TGTGCCAGCAGCCAACGGACTAGCGGCCTGTTGGGCGAGCAGTACTTC
CDR3aa: CASSQRTSGLLGEQYF

abundance: .
v_gene: TRBV6-2/TRBV6-3
j_gene: TRBJ1-2
d_gene: .
len: 12
CDR3nt: TGTGCCAGCAGTTTACAGGCTTATGGCTACACCTTC
CDR3aa: CASSLQAYGYTF

abundance: .
v_gene: TRBV9
j_gene: TRBJ2-1
d_gene: TRBD1
len: 16
CDR3nt: TGTGCCAGCAGCGTAGGACAGGGGGTATCCTACAATGAGCAGTTCTTC
CDR3aa: CASSVGQGVSYNEQFF

abundance: once
v_gene: TRBV6-5
j_gene: TRBJ2-2
d_gene: .
len: 13
CDR3nt: TGTGCCAGCAAGAGGGTTGGGACCGGGGAGCTGTTTTTT
CDR3aa: CASKRVGTGELFF

abundance: .
v_gene: TRBV9
j_gene: TRBJ2-3
d_gene: TRBD2
len: 15
CDR3nt: TGTGCCAGCAGCTTACTAGCGGCTAGCACAGATACGCAGTATTTT
CDR3aa: CASSLLAASTDTQYF

abundance: .
v_gene: TRBV6-1
j_gene: TRBJ1-2
d_gene: .
len: 15
CDR3nt: TGTGCCAGCAGTGAAGCACCAGGGGAGTGGGATGGCTACACCTTC
CDR3aa: CASSEAPGEWDGYTF

abundance: .
v_gene: TRBV6-5
j_gene: TRBJ1-4
d_gene: .
len: 12
CDR3nt: TGTGCCAGCAGGGATCACAGAGAAAAACTGTTTTTT
CDR3aa: CASRDHREKLFF

abundance: .
v_gene: TRBV9
j_gene: TRBJ2-7
d_gene: .
len: 14
CDR3nt: TGTGCCAGCAGCGTAGAAGATTCGGGATACGAGCAGTACTTC
CDR3aa: CASSVEDSGYEQYF

abundance: .
v_gene: TRBV5-1
j_gene: TRBJ2-7
d_gene: TRBD1
len: 21
CDR3nt: TGCGCCAGCAGCCTGATAAAGGTGGGGGGACAGGGGTCCATGATAATCTACGAGCAGTACTTC
CDR3aa: CASSLIKVGGQGSMIIYEQYF

abundance: .
v_gene: TRBV5-1
j_gene: TRBJ1-6
d_gene: .
len: 15
CDR3nt: TGCGCCAGCAGCACCCTGGGGGAGGGCGCATCACCCCTCCACTTT
CDR3aa: CASSTLGEGASPLHF

abundance: once
v_gene: TRBV6-5
j_gene: TRBJ1-2
d_gene: TRBD1
len: 16
CDR3nt: TGTGCCAGCAGTTATTCGTCCGGACAGGGTAACTATGGCTACACCTTC
CDR3aa: CASSYSSGQGNYGYTF

abundance: .
v_gene: TRBV24-1
j_gene: TRBJ2-3
d_gene: .
len: 14
CDR3nt: TGTGCCACCAGTCTCCGGTCGAGCACAGATACGCAGTATTTT
CDR3aa: CATSLRSSTDTQYF

abundance: .
v_gene: TRBV11-2
j_gene: TRBJ2-5
d_gene: TRBD2
len: 17
CDR3nt: TGTGCCAGCAGCTTAACCCAAGCGGGAGTGTGGCAAGAGACCCAGTACTTC
CDR3aa: CASSLTQAGVWQETQYF

abundance: .
v_gene: TRBV2
j_gene: TRBJ2-7
d_gene: TRBD1
len: 14
CDR3nt: TGTGCCAGCAGGGCCCGGACAGGGTTACACGAGCAGTACTTC
CDR3aa: CASRARTGLHEQYF

abundance: .
v_gene: TRBV30
j_gene: TRBJ1-5
d_gene: .
len: 13
CDR3nt: TGTGCCTGGAGTCGGGGGGTTGATCAGCCCCAGCATTTT
CDR3aa: CAWSRGVDQPQHF

abundance: .
v_gene: TRBV7-2
j_gene: TRBJ1-4
d_gene: .
len: 15
CDR3nt: TGTGCCAGCAGCTTAGCGAACAGGGTTAATGAAAAACTGTTCTTT
CDR3aa: CASSLANRVNEKLFF

abundance: .
v_gene: TRBV28
j_gene: TRBJ2-3
d_gene: TRBD2
len: 15
CDR3nt: TGTGCCAGTCCCCCTACCCGGGGGGGTGGAGATACGCAGTATTTT
CDR3aa: CASPPTRGGGDTQYF

abundance: .
v_gene: TRBV5-4
j_gene: TRBJ2-3
d_gene: .
len: 15
CDR3nt: TGTGCCAGCAGCCCCCCCTCACAAGGGGGAGATACGCAGTATTTT
CDR3aa: CASSPPSQGGDTQYF

abundance: once
v_gene: TRBV18
j_gene: TRBJ2-2
d_gene: TRBD1
len: 17
CDR3nt: TGTGCCAGCTCACCGACCCTGGGACAGGGTAACACCGGGGAGCTGTTTTTT
CDR3aa: CASSPTLGQGNTGELFF

abundance: .
v_gene: TRBV30
j_gene: TRBJ2-7
d_gene: TRBD1
len: 15
CDR3nt: TGTGCCTGGACTGATGCCGGGACAGAGCTCTACGAGCAGTACTTC
CDR3aa: CAWTDAGTELYEQYF

abundance: few
v_gene: TRBV5-1
j_gene: TRBJ2-7
d_gene: .
len: 14
CDR3nt: TGCGCCAGCAGCGGGGGGACTGTCGGCTACGAGCAGTACTTC
CDR3aa: CASSGGTVGYEQYF

abundance: .
v_gene: TRBV24-1
j_gene: TRBJ2-3
d_gene: .
len: 17
CDR3nt: TGTGCCACCAGTGATACGTTATCGGGACTTCGCACAGATACGCAGTATTTT
CDR3aa: CATSDTLSGLRTDTQYF

abundance: .
v_gene: TRBV7-9
j_gene: TRBJ1-5
d_gene: TRBD1
len: 13
CDR3nt: TGTGCCAGCAGCCCTGGACAGGGAATTCCCCAGCATTTT
CDR3aa: CASSPGQGIPQHF

abundance: .
v_gene: TRBV11-1
j_gene: TRBJ2-1
d_gene: TRBD1
len: 15
CDR3nt: TGTGCCAGCAGCTTAGGGGACAGATGGGCCAATGAGCAGTTCTTC
CDR3aa: CASSLGDRWANEQFF

abundance: .
v_gene: TRBV7-6
j_gene: TRBJ2-7
d_gene: TRBD2
len: 18
CDR3nt: TGTGCCAGCAGCTCCGGAACACCGGGACTAGCAAATCCCTACGAGCAGTACTTC
CDR3aa: CASSSGTPGLANPYEQYF

abundance: .
v_gene: TRBV19
j_gene: TRBJ1-5
d_gene: TRBD1
len: 18
CDR3nt: TGTGCCAGTAGTATAGGGGTAAGGCGGACAGGGGGCCGACAGCCCCAGCATTTT
CDR3aa: CASSIGVRRTGGRQPQHF

abundance: .
v_gene: TRBV15
j_gene: TRBJ1-2
d_gene: .
len: 19
CDR3nt: TGTGCCACCAGCAGAGATTGGGGGGGGACTACCGAGGGCAACTATGGCTACACCTTC
CDR3aa: CATSRDWGGTTEGNYGYTF

abundance: .
v_gene: TRBV29-1
j_gene: TRBJ1-6
d_gene: .
len: 18
CDR3nt: TGCAGCGTTGCAGGGGCAAGGAGAAGGAGCTCCTATAATTCACCCCTCCACTTT
CDR3aa: CSVAGARRRSSYNSPLHF

abundance: once
v_gene: TRBV19
j_gene: TRBJ1-5
d_gene: TRBD1
len: 15
CDR3nt: TGTGCCAGTAGTACCGACAGGGGCGGGAATCAGCCCCAGCATTTT
CDR3aa: CASSTDRGGNQPQHF

abundance: .
v_gene: TRBV15
j_gene: TRBJ1-5
d_gene: .
len: 15
CDR3nt: TGTGCCACCAGCAGAGACCCAGGGTTAAACCAGCCCCAGCATTTT
CDR3aa: CATSRDPGLNQPQHF

abundance: .
v_gene: TRBV11-3
j_gene: TRBJ2-2
d_gene: .
len: 13
CDR3nt: TGTGCCAGCAGCCCCGGACAGACCGGGGAGCTGTTTTTT
CDR3aa: CASSPGQTGELFF

abundance: .
v_gene: TRBV3-1/TRBV3-2
j_gene: TRBJ2-6
d_gene: .
len: 16
CDR3nt: TGTGCCAGCAGCCAAACAGGGAGATCTGGGGCCAACGTCCTGACTTTC
CDR3aa: CASSQTGRSGANVLTF

abundance: once
v_gene: TRBV20-1
j_gene: TRBJ1-1
d_gene: .
len: 13
CDR3nt: TGCAGTGCCAGTAGGCAGGGGAACACTGAAGCTTTCTTT
CDR3aa: CSASRQGNTEAFF

abundance: few
v_gene: TRBV4-2
j_gene: TRBJ2-7
d_gene: TRBD2
len: 16
CDR3nt: TGTGCCAGCAGCCAAGGCGCGGGGGGAGCATCCTACGAGCAGTACTTC
CDR3aa: CASSQGAGGASYEQYF